This T cell receptor beta chain appears in the sequencing data of a study of T-cell memory formation after mild COVID-19. TCRdb reprocessed the 5' RACE reads via MiXCR and lists one record per CDR3 protein. This table has more than 250,000 distinct CDR3 sequences, over 15% appearing once. Sequenced sample: PBMCs or a T cell subset sorted from them (not recorded which). This clonotype was sampled from a man aged 18 to 29 who had mild COVID-19 (a few samples of this study predate the infection). Cell type and time point are not known.

The CDR3 loop is CATSERNPGRWYV. CDR3 DNA sequence: TGTGCCACCAGTGAAAGGAACCCGGGCAGGTGGTACGTC. This rearrangement joins TRBV24-1 to TRBJ2-7; D is ambiguous. Germline V gives CDR1 KGHDR, CDR2 SFDVKD. This CDR3 comprises 13 residues. V lost 4 bases and J 12 bases, leaving 18 bases between the germline ends.